Presented here are 32 T cell receptor beta chains from one specimen sequenced in a study of regulatory T cells in long-lasting Graves disease. The time point here: persistent/refractory GD, antithyroid drugs over 5 years with positive TRAb. The authors made the TCR library using RNA they extracted from PBMCs. Arm-PCR with iRepertoire HTBI primers amplified the CDR3 regions for these TCR beta libraries. TCRdb itself ran the multiplex PCR reads through MiXCR, one entry per CDR3 protein. Found here are about 310,000 distinct CDR3 sequences, around 23% of them singletons; the top ten hold around three fifths. Material: peripheral blood mononuclear cells (PBMCs), obtained when the disease was refractory, from a patient treated with antithyroid drugs. Receptors originate from a female donor with Graves disease.

This clonotype appeared a few times. J is TRBJ1-4 and V is TRBV29-1, with D uncertain. V lost 7 bases and J lost 1, with 4 bases in between. Germline-derived CDR1 and CDR2 are SQVTM and ANQGSEA. The CDR3 totals 11 residues. CDR3 region: CSGVTNEKLFF. The CDR3 region has the DNA TGCAGCGGAGTAACTAATGAAAAACTGTTTTTT.

This clonotype was detected ten times or more. This rearrangement joins TRBV11-2 to TRBJ1-2; a possible D gene is TRBD1 (6 bases). Per the germline V gene, CDR1 is SGHAT and CDR2 is FQNNGV. V shed 5 bases and J shed 2 bases, with 15 bases lying between them. CDR3 length: 15 amino acids. The CDR3 DNA reads TGTGCCAGCAGCGAGCGACAGGCCCTAAACTATGGCTACACCTTC. It specifies CASSERQALNYGYTF.

This clonotype has ten or more counts. The chain couples TRBV30 to TRBJ1-1; a weak D match, TRBD1 (5 bases). CDR1 and CDR2 (germline): GTSNPN, SVGIG (reference sequence). The CDR3 runs to 14 residues. V lost 2 bases, J lost 3 bases, and 13 bases lay in between. In nucleotides, the CDR3 is TGTGCCTGGAGTAAGTCGGGAGGGGACACTGAAGCTTTCTTT. Protein: CAWSKSGGDTEAFF.

This clonotype showed up many times. The chain joins TRBV27 to TRBJ2-7, with 7 nucleotides matching TRBD2. The CDR3 sequence is 14 residues long. CDR1 is MNHEY and CDR2 is SMNVEV in the germline V gene (reference sequence). The V and J ends lost 5 bases and 4 bases, in that order; junction bases with no gene match: 8. As DNA, the CDR3 is TGTGCCAGCAGTATTGGGAGGGCTGGGTACGAGCAGTACTTC. Its protein product is CASSIGRAGYEQYF.

This clonotype appeared many times. The chain recombines TRBV9 with TRBJ2-7, with 7 bases that match TRBD2. Germline CDR1 SGDLS, CDR2 YYNGEE. Unmatched junction bases numbered 1, after V lost 1 base and J lost 6 bases. This CDR3 spans 12 amino acids. The CDR3 DNA is TGTGCCAGCAGCGTACCTAGCGGCGAGCAGTACTTC. The encoded protein is CASSVPSGEQYF.

Regarding this clonotype: Being one base from a much bigger clone, this may be a read error. V usage is TRBV18 and J usage is TRBJ1-1; tentative D call: TRBD1 (6 bases). Trimming left V 8 bases short and J 10 bases short, with 17 bases between. The CDR3 contains 12 residues. Germline V gives CDR1 KGHSH, CDR2 LQKENI. For the CDR3, the DNA is TGTGCCAGCCCAACAACAGGGAAGGGAGCTTTCTTT. Protein: CASPTTGKGAFF.

In this sample, this clonotype turned up many times. The junction departs from germline at one end; a sequencing error may be responsible. CDR3 in amino acids: CASSQDGGETQYF. CDR3 sequence (DNA): TGCGCCAGCAGCCAAGATGGCGGAGAGACCCAGTACTTC. The genes are TRBV4-2 and TRBJ2-5; D gene unclear. Per the germline V gene, CDR1 is LGHNA and CDR2 is YNFKEQ. CDR3 length: 13 residues.

This clonotype was found once. The chain combines TRBV7-9 with TRBJ2-7; D might be TRBD1 (6 bases). This CDR3 region has 13 residues. Germline CDR1 SEHNR, CDR2 FQNEAQ (reference sequence). With 4 bases removed from V and 6 bases from J, the gap between germline ends came to 13 bases. This CDR3 reads CASSYNQGPEQYF. The CDR3 DNA reads TGTGCCAGCAGCTACAATCAGGGGCCCGAGCAGTACTTC. Filled out from reference TRBV7-9 and TRBJ2-7, the complete variable domain reads DTGVSQNPRHKITKRGQNVTFRCDPISEHNRLYWYRQTLGQGPEFLTYFQNEAQLEKSRLLSDRFSAERPKGSFSTLEIQRTEQGDSAMYLCASSYNQGPEQYFGPGTRLTVT.

In this sample, this clonotype turned up many times. The V call is TRBV7-2, the J call TRBJ2-1, with a possible D match to TRBD2 (5 bases). Germline V lookup: CDR1 SGHTA, CDR2 FQGNSA. This CDR3 is built from 15 residues. V was pared by 1 base and J by 3 bases, with 10 bases between. This chain's CDR3 is CASSLEFRGYNEQFF. The CDR3 DNA follows: TGTGCCAGCAGCTTAGAGTTTCGGGGCTACAATGAGCAGTTCTTC.

Ten or more counts support this clonotype. Sequence at one end of the junction differs from germline and may be a read error. The CDR3 protein is CAGSPRQAYEKLFF. The CDR3 coding sequence is TGTGCCGGCAGTCCCCGACAGGCTTATGAAAAACTGTTTTTT. This chain connects TRBV28 to TRBJ1-4; D may be TRBD1 (6 bases). CDR3 length equals 14 residues. Germline V gives CDR1 MDHEN, CDR2 SYDVKM.

A few counts support this clonotype. The J gene is TRBJ1-2, the V gene TRBV28, with a weak D call TRBD1 (5 bases). The germline gives CDR1 MDHEN, CDR2 SYDVKM. The CDR3 has 16 residues. Between the trimmed V and J ends, which lost 8 bases and 8 bases, there was a span of 27 bases. DNA of the CDR3: TGTGCCAGCTGGGGGAAACCCCCTCCGGCTACGCGGGGCTACACCTTC. Its protein product is CASWGKPPPATRGYTF.

The sample holds many counts of this clonotype. The V gene is TRBV12-3 or TRBV12-4, the J gene TRBJ1-2; 7 nucleotides align to TRBD1. The CDR3 is made up of 17 amino acids. With V trimmed by 5 bases and J by 1 base, 13 bases remained unmatched. The CDR3 protein is CASSEGTVGEYNYGYTF. The CDR3 DNA sequence: TGTGCCAGCAGTGAAGGGACAGTGGGGGAGTATAACTATGGCTACACCTTC.

This chain connects TRBV18 to TRBJ1-2; 10 bases align to TRBD1. The ends lost 1 base at V and 8 bases at J; junction bases unmatched: 7. Germline CDR1 reads KGHSH; CDR2 reads LQKENI. The CDR3 spans 15 residues. Here the CDR3 DNA reads TGTGCCAGCTCACCACAGGGACAGGGGACGGAAGGCTACACCTTC. Its translation: CASSPQGQGTEGYTF.

The sample holds many counts of this clonotype. The V gene is TRBV27, the J gene TRBJ2-7; D not certain. Trimming removed 0 bases at V and 0 bases at J, with 9 bases between. The CDR3 is made up of 15 amino acids. The germline CDR1 and CDR2 sequences are MNHEY and SMNVEV (reference sequence). CDR3 DNA: TGTGCCAGCAGTTTATCGGGAATCAGCTCCTACGAGCAGTACTTC. It yields the protein CASSLSGISSYEQYF.

The chain is built from TRBV30 and TRBJ2-1; the match to TRBD1 covers 9 bases. The CDR3 totals 15 residues. V trimming: 4 bases; J trimming: 9 bases; junction bases outside the gene matches: 13. Germline V gives CDR1 GTSNPN, CDR2 SVGIG (reference sequence). The CDR3 loop is CAWNAGGQGLGEQFF. CDR3 sequence (DNA): TGTGCCTGGAATGCCGGGGGACAGGGTCTTGGTGAGCAGTTCTTC.

The CDR3 DNA sequence: TGTGCCAGCAGCTCCCCATACCGGGAGGGCGTCGGGGAGCTGTTTTTT. This translates into CASSSPYREGVGELFF. This chain uses TRBV7-2 with TRBJ2-2; TRBD2 aligns across 8 bases. From germline, CDR1 is SGHTA and CDR2 FQGNSA. The CDR3 loop spans 16 amino acids. The junction had 11 bases not matched to a gene; V was cut back by 4 bases and J by 7 bases. Full variable domain (missing parts from reference TRBV7-2 and TRBJ2-2): GAGVSQSPSNKVTEKGKDVELRCDPISGHTALYWYRQSLGQGLEFLIYFQGNSAPDKSGLPSDRFSAERTGGSVSTLTIQRTQQEDSAVYLCASSSPYREGVGELFFGEGSRLTVL.

V is TRBV7-9 and J is TRBJ2-7, with D possibly TRBD1 on 6 matching bases. The CDR3 runs 16 residues. CDR1 is SEHNR and CDR2 is FQNEAQ in the germline V gene (reference sequence). V was clipped by 4 bases and J by 0 bases, with 16 bases between them. CDR3 sequence (DNA): TGTGCCAGCAGCTCCCTACAGGGATATCGCTCCTACGAGCAGTACTTC. Protein: CASSSLQGYRSYEQYF.

This clonotype occurred many times. V is TRBV30 and J is TRBJ1-3; D perhaps matches TRBD1 (6 bases). CDR3 length: 12 residues. The V end was cut by 5 bases, the J end by 8 bases, with 13 bases between. Germline CDR1 GTSNPN, CDR2 SVGIG (reference sequence). CDR3: CAWDRQVDTIYF. DNA for the CDR3: TGTGCCTGGGATCGACAGGTTGACACCATATATTTT.

The chain employs TRBV7-2 and TRBJ2-5, with 7 bases aligning to TRBD1. Judging by the DNA end, TRBJ2-1 fits better; the J call may be wrong. This CDR3 is 15 amino acids long. Germline CDR1 reads SGHTA; CDR2 reads FQGNSA. The CDR3 region has the DNA TGTGCCAGCAGCTTATGGGCCGGGACAGAGAATGAGCAGTTCTTC. The encoded protein is CASSLWAGTENEQFF.

The table lists this clonotype with a few counts. This rearrangement joins TRBV7-2 to TRBJ2-5; 10 nucleotides align to TRBD2. Germline V CDR1 and CDR2: SGHTA, FQGNSA. The CDR3 has 14 amino acids. Trimming at V came to 5 bases and at J to 5 bases, leaving 5 bases not matched to a gene. The CDR3 DNA reads as TGTGCCAGCAGCCAGCGGGAGGGCCGCGAGACCCAGTACTTC. Translation gives CASSQREGRETQYF.

This clonotype was seen a handful of times. The chain links TRBV4-3 to TRBJ2-7; 7 bases are shared with TRBD2. This CDR3 is 16 amino acids long. Germline V gene data show CDR1 as LGHNA and CDR2 as YSLEER. The V and J ends lost 0 bases and 5 bases, in that order; junction bases with no gene match: 10. Here the CDR3 reads CASSQDNRGSHDEQYF. DNA of the CDR3: TGCGCCAGCAGCCAAGATAATCGCGGGAGCCACGACGAGCAGTACTTC.

This clonotype was seen a few times. A read error may produce the germline difference seen at one junction end. V and J are TRBV29-1 and TRBJ1-2; 8 bases are a match to TRBD1. The CDR3 loop spans 14 amino acids. CDR1 and CDR2 (germline): SQVTM, ANQGSEA. CDR3 loop: CSIEWVTGVYGYTF. In nucleotides, the CDR3 is TGCAGCATTGAATGGGTGACAGGGGTATATGGCTACACCTTC.

The J gene is TRBJ2-5, the V gene TRBV4-3, with D unclear. Trimming left V 4 bases short and J 1 base short, with 16 bases between. CDR1 is LGHNA and CDR2 is YSLEER in the germline V gene. This CDR3 is built from 16 residues. The CDR3 protein is CASSLTGELLQETQYF. DNA of the CDR3: TGCGCCAGCAGCCTAACCGGCGAGCTACTCCAAGAGACCCAGTACTTC.

This clonotype appeared a few times. V is TRBV3-1 and J is TRBJ2-1, with a tentative D call TRBD2 (6 bases). Trimming left V 1 base short and J 4 bases short, with 14 bases between. Germline CDR1 and CDR2: LGHDT and YNNKEL (reference sequence). The CDR3 contains 16 residues. The CDR3 region is CASSQVQDYHYNEQFF. The CDR3 bases are TGTGCCAGCAGCCAAGTTCAGGACTATCATTACAATGAGCAGTTCTTC.

V and J are TRBV12-3 or TRBV12-4 and TRBJ1-6; the match to TRBD1 covers 7 bases. The CDR3 loop spans 14 amino acids. V trimming: 0 bases; J trimming: 10 bases; junction bases outside the gene matches: 3. CDR3: CASSLAGGSSPLHF. The DNA of the CDR3 is TGTGCCAGCAGTTTAGCAGGGGGCAGCTCACCCCTCCACTTT.

The chain carries TRBV6-1 and TRBJ1-5; weak D call: TRBD1 (5 bases). The CDR3 has 14 residues. Trimming pared 6 bases from V and 4 bases from J, leaving 13 bases between. Per germline, CDR1 MNHNS and CDR2 SASEGT. In nucleotides, the CDR3 is TGTGCCAGCAGCCCTACCGACAGTAATCAGCCCCAGCATTTT. Its translation: CASSPTDSNQPQHF.

The chain recombines TRBV20-1 with TRBJ2-3, with D tentatively TRBD2 (5 bases). The germline V gene has CDR1 DFQATT and CDR2 SNEGSKA (reference sequence). Trimming removed 6 bases from V and 1 base from J, with 11 bases in between. The CDR3 contains 13 residues. CDR3: CSAKWTGTDTQYF. CDR3 sequence (DNA): TGCAGTGCAAAATGGACTGGCACAGATACGCAGTATTTT.

J is TRBJ2-5 and V is TRBV5-1; TRBD2 is a possible D gene (5 bases). The CDR3 consists of 17 residues. CDR1 is SGHRS and CDR2 is YFSETQ in the germline V gene. Trimming took 2 bases from V and 7 from J, leaving 24 bases between them. This CDR3 reads CASSLEGPGGFSATQYF. In nucleotides, the CDR3 is TGCGCCAGCAGCTTAGAGGGCCCCGGTGGTTTTTCGGCGACCCAGTACTTC.

The chain's CDR3 is CASSTGHKGLEETQYF. The CDR3 nucleotides read TGTGCCAGTAGTACAGGACACAAGGGGTTAGAAGAGACCCAGTACTTC. The chain joins TRBV19 to TRBJ2-5, with D tentatively TRBD1 (5 bases). V was shortened by 4 bases and J by 3 bases, with 18 bases between the two germline ends. Germline V gene lookup returns CDR1 LNHDA and CDR2 SQIVND (reference sequence). This CDR3 region has 16 residues.

This clonotype turned up a few times. J is TRBJ1-1 and V is TRBV19, with 7 bases lining up with TRBD1. This CDR3 has 15 residues. V trimming: 2 bases; J trimming: 5 bases; junction bases outside the gene matches: 8. Germline values: CDR1 LNHDA, CDR2 SQIVND (reference sequence). CDR3 DNA: TGTGCCAGTAGTATACTGGGACAGATTGTTACTGAAGCTTTCTTT. It encodes CASSILGQIVTEAFF.

Comments on this clonotype: The germline gene is not matched at one end of the junction; a read error may be the cause. This chain uses TRBV27 with TRBJ1-1, with a possible D match to TRBD1 (6 bases). Germline assignment: CDR1 MNHEY and CDR2 SMNVEV (reference sequence). The CDR3 is 13 amino acids. CDR3 in amino acids: CASSLSATGEALF. For the CDR3, the DNA is TGTGCCAGCAGTTTATCGGCGACAGGAGAAGCTCTCTTT.

In its sample, this clonotype was seen many times. The chain has TRBV11-2 and TRBJ1-5, with a tentative D call TRBD1 (5 bases). V was shortened by 2 bases and J by 3 bases, with 14 bases between the two germline ends. The CDR3 extends over 16 amino acids. Looked up from germline, CDR1 is SGHAT and CDR2 is FQNNGV. CDR3 sequence: CASSLKTGASNQPQHF. The CDR3 DNA sequence: TGTGCCAGCAGCTTAAAGACCGGGGCCTCCAATCAGCCCCAGCATTTT.